These T cell receptor beta chains were read from a single sample in a study of identical twins. MiXCR, run by TCRdb on the 5' RACE reads, gives a single entry per CDR3 protein. The repertoire includes approximately 1.8 million distinct CDR3 sequences, less than 40% of them detected once, and approximately 0.25% sits in the top ten. Sequencing input: cord blood. The origin of the receptors is a newborn girl in good health. CDR3s include the opening cysteine and the closing phenylalanine or tryptophan. Each record gives: D gene, clone size, J gene, CDR3 length, V gene, CDR3 protein, CDR3 DNA. A D gene is named only where the DNA matches it firmly. Some rows mark clone size as missing; the rest say once, few, many or name a class of expanded clone.

D: TRBD2
size: .
J: TRBJ2-1
length: 15
V: TRBV27
CDR3: CASSLNSGRVNEQFF
DNA: TGTGCCAGCAGTTTAAATAGCGGGAGAGTGAATGAGCAGTTCTTC

D: .
size: many
J: TRBJ2-7
length: 14
V: TRBV28
CDR3: CASRTGTSSYEQYF
DNA: TGTGCCAGCAGGACAGGGACTAGCTCCTACGAGCAGTACTTC

D: .
size: many
J: TRBJ1-2
length: 12
V: TRBV6-5
CDR3: CASSTRQYGYTF
DNA: TGTGCCAGCAGTACCCGACAGTATGGCTACACCTTC

D: .
size: .
J: TRBJ2-1
length: 14
V: TRBV3-1
CDR3: CASSRYSNSYEQFF
DNA: TGTGCCAGCAGCCGCTACTCGAATTCCTACGAGCAGTTCTTC

D: .
size: .
J: TRBJ1-6
length: 17
V: TRBV12-3/TRBV12-4
CDR3: CASSLPRTATYNSPLHF
DNA: TGTGCCAGCAGTTTACCTCGGACAGCCACCTATAATTCACCCCTCCACTTT

D: TRBD2
size: few
J: TRBJ2-1
length: 15
V: TRBV5-4
CDR3: CASSPGSGRDDEQFF
DNA: TGTGCCAGCAGCCCGGGAAGCGGGAGGGATGATGAGCAGTTCTTC

D: .
size: few
J: TRBJ2-4
length: 16
V: TRBV3-1
CDR3: CASSSNFRGGRNIQYF
DNA: TGTGCCAGCAGCAGCAACTTCAGGGGAGGGAGAAACATTCAGTACTTC

D: .
size: many
J: TRBJ1-2
length: 12
V: TRBV13
CDR3: CASSLESHGYTF
DNA: TGTGCCAGCAGCTTAGAATCCCATGGCTACACCTTC

D: TRBD1
size: few
J: TRBJ2-3
length: 15
V: TRBV10-3
CDR3: CAISYRDRGTDTQYF
DNA: TGTGCCATCAGTTACCGGGACAGGGGTACAGATACGCAGTATTTT

D: .
size: few
J: TRBJ2-6
length: 13
V: TRBV29-1
CDR3: CSVSISGANVLTF
DNA: TGCAGCGTCTCGATCTCTGGGGCCAACGTCCTGACTTTC

D: TRBD2
size: few
J: TRBJ2-1
length: 15
V: TRBV2
CDR3: CASSGAAGGYNEQFF
DNA: TGTGCCAGCAGCGGCGCGGCGGGGGGTTACAATGAGCAGTTCTTC

D: .
size: .
J: TRBJ2-7
length: 13
V: TRBV27
CDR3: CASGLLGSYEQYF
DNA: TGTGCCAGCGGTTTATTAGGGTCCTACGAGCAGTACTTC

D: .
size: .
J: TRBJ2-7
length: 16
V: TRBV12-3/TRBV12-4
CDR3: CASSSRLGRSYNEQYF
DNA: TGTGCCAGCAGCTCCAGACTGGGCCGCTCCTACAATGAGCAGTACTTC

D: .
size: .
J: TRBJ2-5
length: 14
V: TRBV12-3/TRBV12-4
CDR3: CASSLESFKETQYF
DNA: TGTGCCAGCAGTTTAGAATCCTTTAAAGAGACCCAGTACTTC

D: .
size: .
J: TRBJ2-1
length: 16
V: TRBV7-2
CDR3: CASSPFSRGGYNEQFF
DNA: TGTGCCAGCAGCCCATTTAGTAGGGGGGGATACAATGAGCAGTTCTTC

D: .
size: few
J: TRBJ2-7
length: 15
V: TRBV7-6
CDR3: CASSLEASEGLEQYF
DNA: TGTGCCAGCAGCTTAGAAGCTAGCGAGGGGCTCGAGCAGTACTTC

D: .
size: many
J: TRBJ2-1
length: 15
V: TRBV6-5
CDR3: CASSYSGPAYNEQFF
DNA: TGTGCCAGCAGTTACTCCGGACCCGCCTACAATGAGCAGTTCTTC

D: .
size: .
J: TRBJ2-7
length: 12
V: TRBV11-3
CDR3: CAGGQKFYEQYF
DNA: TGTGCTGGCGGACAGAAATTCTACGAGCAGTACTTC

D: TRBD2
size: .
J: TRBJ2-7
length: 16
V: TRBV4-1
CDR3: CASSQWGTSGKNEQYF
DNA: TGCGCCAGCAGCCAGTGGGGGACTAGCGGGAAGAACGAGCAGTACTTC

D: .
size: .
J: TRBJ2-1
length: 15
V: TRBV20-1
CDR3: CSAVTMRRSYNEQFF
DNA: TGCAGTGCGGTTACTATGCGCCGCTCCTACAATGAGCAGTTCTTC

D: TRBD2
size: few
J: TRBJ2-1
length: 14
V: TRBV2
CDR3: CASAGDPSGNEQFF
DNA: TGTGCCAGCGCGGGAGACCCTTCTGGCAATGAGCAGTTCTTC

D: TRBD2
size: many
J: TRBJ2-4
length: 16
V: TRBV7-9
CDR3: CASSSGLAVAKNIQYF
DNA: TGTGCCAGCAGCTCGGGACTAGCGGTAGCCAAAAACATTCAGTACTTC

D: TRBD2
size: .
J: TRBJ2-7
length: 15
V: TRBV12-5
CDR3: CASGLWLAAPYEQYF
DNA: TGTGCTAGTGGTTTGTGGCTAGCGGCCCCCTACGAGCAGTACTTC

D: TRBD1
size: .
J: TRBJ1-2
length: 13
V: TRBV9
CDR3: CASSVRQGWGYTF
DNA: TGTGCCAGCAGCGTTAGACAGGGGTGGGGCTACACCTTC

D: TRBD1
size: few
J: TRBJ1-4
length: 16
V: TRBV3-1
CDR3: CASSQAQGAVGEKLFF
DNA: TGTGCCAGCAGCCAAGCACAGGGGGCGGTTGGTGAAAAACTGTTTTTT

D: .
size: few
J: TRBJ2-7
length: 12
V: TRBV4-2
CDR3: CASSQDANEQYF
DNA: TGTGCCAGCAGCCAAGACGCCAACGAGCAGTACTTC

D: TRBD1
size: few
J: TRBJ1-2
length: 14
V: TRBV24-1
CDR3: CATSDGTTGRGYTF
DNA: TGTGCCACCAGTGATGGCACGACAGGGAGGGGCTACACCTTC

D: TRBD1
size: .
J: TRBJ1-2
length: 17
V: TRBV5-1
CDR3: CASSLRTGGLANYGYTF
DNA: TGCGCCAGCAGCTTGCGGACAGGGGGTTTAGCTAACTATGGCTACACCTTC

D: .
size: few
J: TRBJ2-7
length: 13
V: TRBV28
CDR3: CASRVGFSYEQYF
DNA: TGTGCCAGCCGTGTCGGATTCTCCTACGAGCAGTACTTC

D: .
size: .
J: TRBJ2-7
length: 14
V: TRBV7-8
CDR3: CASATGFFRDEQYF
DNA: TGTGCCAGCGCCACTGGGTTCTTCCGGGACGAGCAGTACTTC

D: .
size: .
J: TRBJ2-7
length: 11
V: TRBV29-1
CDR3: CSVEDRMGQYF
DNA: TGCAGCGTTGAAGATAGGATGGGGCAGTACTTC